What follows are 13 T cell receptor beta chains derived from one specimen sequenced in a study of blood T cell repertoires in COVID-19. Some clones are missing from TCRdb's copy, which holds only in-frame ones; the method was immunoSEQ multiplex PCR. The sample records 28,000 or so clones, roughly 90% being singletons. The specimen was peripheral blood. These receptors were obtained from a man between 60 and 75 years old with COVID-19, enrolled during active disease.

The chain employs TRBV29-1 and TRBJ1-2; D call uncertain. This CDR3 has 11 residues. The germline V gene has CDR1 SQVTM and CDR2 ANQGSEA. Trimming took 4 bases from V and 4 from J, leaving 7 bases between them. CDR3 sequence: CSVGGFYGYTF. In nucleotides, the CDR3 is TGCAGCGTTGGAGGTTTCTATGGCTACACCTTC.

This clone occurred a few times. The genes are TRBV11-2 and TRBJ1-3; D call uncertain. Per germline, CDR1 SGHAT and CDR2 FQNNGV. This CDR3 spans 16 amino acids. V was shortened by 5 bases and J by 0 bases, with 14 bases between the two germline ends. The CDR3 DNA follows: TGTGCCAGCAGCCCCCTCACACCCTCCTCTGGAAACACCATATATTTT. Residues: CASSPLTPSSGNTIYF.

This chain connects TRBV12-5 to TRBJ1-2; maybe TRBD1 (6 bases). CDR1 and CDR2 (germline): LGHNT, FRNRAP. CDR3 length: 18 residues. Trimming stripped 6 bases from V and 0 bases from J, with 23 bases between. The CDR3 sequence is CASGTGSPRDTSNYGYTF. DNA of the CDR3: TGTGCTAGTGGGACTGGGTCCCCCCGGGACACCTCTAACTATGGCTACACCTTC.

This chain connects TRBV5-1 to TRBJ1-1, with 9 bases that match TRBD1. Germline V gene lookup returns CDR1 SGHRS and CDR2 YFSETQ. The CDR3 has 14 residues. V lost 6 bases and J lost 3; bases outside the gene matches: 6. In DNA, the CDR3 is TGCGCCAGCACCGGGACAGGGACTTACACTGAAGCTTTCTTT. This encodes CASTGTGTYTEAFF.

V gene TRBV27 combines with J gene TRBJ2-7, with unresolved D. CDR3 length: 13 amino acids. V lost 0 bases to trimming and J lost 6 bases, with 9 bases between them. CDR1 and CDR2 from the germline V gene are MNHEY and SMNVEV (reference sequence). The CDR3 DNA sequence: TGTGCCAGCAGTTTATCGGCACCGCCCGAGCAGTACTTC. Translation gives CASSLSAPPEQYF.

The V gene is TRBV30, the J gene TRBJ1-6; D unclear. CDR1 and CDR2 from the germline V gene are GTSNPN and SVGIG (reference sequence). V was clipped by 0 bases and J by 8 bases, with 17 bases between them. The CDR3 length is 16 residues. CDR3 coding DNA: TGTGCCTGGAGTGTCGAGGCTACGGGAGGATATTCACCCCTCCACTTT. The encoded protein is CAWSVEATGGYSPLHF.

The CDR3 is CASSPGYNEQFF. CDR3 nucleotides: TGCGCCAGCAGTCCAGGATACAATGAGCAGTTCTTC. This sequence joins TRBV10-2 and TRBJ2-1, with unresolved D. The V end lost 5 bases, the J end lost 4 bases, and 6 bases lay between the germline ends. Germline assignment: CDR1 WSHSY and CDR2 SAAADI. The CDR3 contains 12 residues.

The chain joins TRBV28 to TRBJ2-3; weak D call: TRBD1 (6 bases). This CDR3 contains 12 residues. The germline V gene has CDR1 MDHEN and CDR2 SYDVKM. The V and J ends lost 6 bases and 3 bases respectively, with 7 bases between them. The CDR3 spells CASSQGTDTQYF. DNA for the CDR3: TGTGCCAGCAGCCAGGGGACAGATACGCAGTATTTT.

This clone was seen only once. The chain employs TRBV7-9 and TRBJ1-5; D remains unclear. The CDR3 spans 13 residues. Germline values: CDR1 SEHNR, CDR2 FQNEAQ (reference sequence). The V gene lost 0 bases and the J gene lost 11 bases, with 11 bases spanning the gap. In DNA form, the CDR3 reads TGTGCCAGCAGCTTAGCAAAGATCGGGGCCCAGCATTTT. Its translation: CASSLAKIGAQHF.

The CDR3 bases are TGTGCCAGCAGCTTAGCGTTTCGAGGGCCGAAAAAGGGCTACACCTTC. This codes for CASSLAFRGPKKGYTF. V usage is TRBV7-8 and J usage is TRBJ1-2; D ambiguous. CDR3 size: 16 residues. Deletions cut 0 bases from V and 8 bases from J, with 19 bases between. In germline, CDR1 is SGHVS, CDR2 FQNEAQ.

This chain links TRBV27 with TRBJ1-4; perhaps TRBD1 as D (6 bases). This CDR3 contains 14 residues. CDR1 and CDR2 from the germline V gene are MNHEY and SMNVEV (reference sequence). V shed 6 bases and J shed 8 bases, with 16 bases lying between them. The CDR3 sequence: CASRGDIPAEKLFF. In DNA form, the CDR3 reads TGTGCCAGCAGGGGGGACATTCCAGCGGAAAAACTGTTTTTT.

The chain combines TRBV11-3 with TRBJ1-3; D might be TRBD1 (5 bases). V was trimmed by 1 base and J by 2 bases, leaving 12 bases between them. The CDR3 is made up of 16 amino acids. Germline V lookup: CDR1 SGHNT, CDR2 YENEEA. CDR3 DNA sequence: TGTGCCAGCAGCTTAGCAGCAGGGTTTACTGGAAACACCATATATTTT. As protein: CASSLAAGFTGNTIYF.

The V call is TRBV12-5, the J call TRBJ2-7; TRBD2 might be the D (7 bases). The germline CDR1 and CDR2 sequences are LGHNT and FRNRAP. The CDR3 runs to 15 residues. The ends were cut back, 0 bases at V and 6 bases at J, with 15 bases in the middle. CDR3 DNA: TGTGCTAGTGGTTTGGTACTTCCGGGGGGCATCGAGCAGTACTTC. Translated, it gives CASGLVLPGGIEQYF.